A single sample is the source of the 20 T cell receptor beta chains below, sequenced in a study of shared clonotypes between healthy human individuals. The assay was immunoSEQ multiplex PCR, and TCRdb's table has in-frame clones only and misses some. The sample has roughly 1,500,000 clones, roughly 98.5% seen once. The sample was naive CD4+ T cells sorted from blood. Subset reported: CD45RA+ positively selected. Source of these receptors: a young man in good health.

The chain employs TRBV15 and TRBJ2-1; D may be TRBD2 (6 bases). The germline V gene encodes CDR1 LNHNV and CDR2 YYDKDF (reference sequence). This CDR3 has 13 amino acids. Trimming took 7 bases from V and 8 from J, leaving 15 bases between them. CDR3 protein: CATMTSRVHEQFF. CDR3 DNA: TGTGCCACCATGACTAGTAGAGTCCATGAGCAGTTCTTC.

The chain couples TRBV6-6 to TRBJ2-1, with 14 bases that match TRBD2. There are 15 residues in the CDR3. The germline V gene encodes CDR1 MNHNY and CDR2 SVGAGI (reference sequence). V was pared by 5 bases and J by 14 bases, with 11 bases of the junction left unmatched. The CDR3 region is CASSLGTSGSPREFF. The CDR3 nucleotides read TGTGCCAGCAGTCTTGGGACTAGCGGGAGCCCCAGGGAGTTCTTC.

Here the CDR3 DNA reads TGTGCCAGCAGTTCAGGGGGCGGAGGCACTGAAGCTTTCTTT. Residues: CASSSGGGGTEAFF. The chain uses TRBV2 and TRBJ1-1; 8 nucleotides match TRBD1. The V segment lost 5 bases and the J segment 4 bases; nucleotides outside the gene matches: 6. This CDR3 has 14 amino acids. The germline V gene encodes CDR1 SNHLY and CDR2 FYNNEI.

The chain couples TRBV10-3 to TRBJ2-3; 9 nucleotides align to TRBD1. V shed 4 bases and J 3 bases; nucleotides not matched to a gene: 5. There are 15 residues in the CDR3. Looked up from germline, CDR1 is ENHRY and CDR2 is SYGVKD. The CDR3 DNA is TGTGCCATCAGTGCGGTAGGGACAGGGACAGATACGCAGTATTTT. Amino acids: CAISAVGTGTDTQYF.

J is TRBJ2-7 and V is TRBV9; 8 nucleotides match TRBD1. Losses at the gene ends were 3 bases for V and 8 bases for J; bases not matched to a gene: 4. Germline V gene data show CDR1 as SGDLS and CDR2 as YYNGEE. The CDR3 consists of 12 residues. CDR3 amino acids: CASSAGQGKQYF. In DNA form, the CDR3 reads TGTGCCAGCAGCGCCGGACAGGGTAAGCAGTACTTC.

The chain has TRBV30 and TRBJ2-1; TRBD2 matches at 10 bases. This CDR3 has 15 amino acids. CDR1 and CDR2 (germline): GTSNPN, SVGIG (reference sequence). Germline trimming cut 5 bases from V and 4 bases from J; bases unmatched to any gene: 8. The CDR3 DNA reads TGTGCCTGGTGTCCGGGGACTAGCGTATACAATGAGCAGTTCTTC. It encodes CAWCPGTSVYNEQFF. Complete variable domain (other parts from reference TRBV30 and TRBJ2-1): SQTIHQWPATLVQPVGSPLSLECTVEGTSNPNLYWYRQAAGRGLQLLFYSVGIGQISSEVPQNLSASRPQDRQFILSSKKLLLSDSGFYLCAWCPGTSVYNEQFFGPGTRLTVL.

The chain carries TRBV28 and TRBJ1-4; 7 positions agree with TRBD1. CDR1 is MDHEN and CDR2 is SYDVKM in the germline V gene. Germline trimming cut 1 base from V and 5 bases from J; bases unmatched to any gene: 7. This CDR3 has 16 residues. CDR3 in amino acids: CASSLFLTGINEKLFF. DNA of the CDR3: TGTGCCAGCAGTTTATTCCTGACAGGGATCAATGAAAAACTGTTTTTT.

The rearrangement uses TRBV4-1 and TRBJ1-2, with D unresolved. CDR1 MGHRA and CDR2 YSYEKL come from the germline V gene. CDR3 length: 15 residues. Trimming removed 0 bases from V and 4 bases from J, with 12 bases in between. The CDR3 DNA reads TGCGCCAGCAGCCAAGAGCCGGAAGGAAGCTATGGCTACACCTTC. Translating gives CASSQEPEGSYGYTF.

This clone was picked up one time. The CDR3 DNA sequence: TGTGCCAGCACCCGACCGGGACACCGCACAGATACGCAGTATTTT. It codes for CASTRPGHRTDTQYF. V is TRBV21-1 and J is TRBJ2-3; TRBD1, the table's D call, lacks a check against the DNA. TRBV21-1 is labeled a pseudogene. CDR3 length: 15 amino acids.

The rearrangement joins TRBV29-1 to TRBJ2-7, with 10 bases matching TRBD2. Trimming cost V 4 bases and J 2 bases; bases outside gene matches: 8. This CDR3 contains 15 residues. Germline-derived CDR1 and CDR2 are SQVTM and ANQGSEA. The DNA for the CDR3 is TGCAGCGTTGGCCTTCCTAGCGGGAGCCCCTACGAGCAGTACTTC. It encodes CSVGLPSGSPYEQYF.

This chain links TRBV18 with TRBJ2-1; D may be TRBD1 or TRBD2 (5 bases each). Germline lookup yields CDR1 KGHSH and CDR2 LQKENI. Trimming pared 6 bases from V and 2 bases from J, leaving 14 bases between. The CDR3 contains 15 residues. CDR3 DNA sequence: TGTGCCAGCTCCCCCGGCCGAGGGGCCTACAATGAGCAGTTCTTC. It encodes CASSPGRGAYNEQFF.

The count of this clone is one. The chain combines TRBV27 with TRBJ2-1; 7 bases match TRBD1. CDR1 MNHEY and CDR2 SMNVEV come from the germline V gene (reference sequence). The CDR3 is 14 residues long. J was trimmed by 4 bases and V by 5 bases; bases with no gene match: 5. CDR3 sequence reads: CASSPGTAYNEQFF. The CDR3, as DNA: TGTGCCAGCAGTCCCGGGACAGCTTACAATGAGCAGTTCTTC.

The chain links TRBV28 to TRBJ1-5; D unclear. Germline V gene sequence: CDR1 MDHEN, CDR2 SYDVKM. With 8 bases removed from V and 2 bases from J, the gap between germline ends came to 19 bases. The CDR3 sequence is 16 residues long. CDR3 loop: CASGLGILPGNQPQHF. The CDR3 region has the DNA TGTGCCAGCGGGTTGGGTATTCTACCGGGCAATCAGCCCCAGCATTTT.

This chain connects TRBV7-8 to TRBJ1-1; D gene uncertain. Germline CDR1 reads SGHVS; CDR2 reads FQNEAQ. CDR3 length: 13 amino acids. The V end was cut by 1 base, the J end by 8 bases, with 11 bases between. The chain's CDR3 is CASSLENSQEAFF. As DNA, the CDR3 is TGTGCCAGCAGCTTAGAAAACAGTCAAGAAGCTTTCTTT.

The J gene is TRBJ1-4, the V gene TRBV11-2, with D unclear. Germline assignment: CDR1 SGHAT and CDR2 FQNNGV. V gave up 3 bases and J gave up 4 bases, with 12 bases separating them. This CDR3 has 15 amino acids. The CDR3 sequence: CASSLFRAGNEKLFF. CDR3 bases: TGTGCCAGCAGCTTGTTCCGCGCCGGTAATGAAAAACTGTTTTTT.

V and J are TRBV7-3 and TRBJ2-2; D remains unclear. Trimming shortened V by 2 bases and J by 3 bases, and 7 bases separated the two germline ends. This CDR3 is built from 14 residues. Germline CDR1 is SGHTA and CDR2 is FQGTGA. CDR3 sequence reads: CASSLGTYTGELFF. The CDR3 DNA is TGTGCCAGCAGCTTAGGTACCTACACCGGGGAGCTGTTTTTT.

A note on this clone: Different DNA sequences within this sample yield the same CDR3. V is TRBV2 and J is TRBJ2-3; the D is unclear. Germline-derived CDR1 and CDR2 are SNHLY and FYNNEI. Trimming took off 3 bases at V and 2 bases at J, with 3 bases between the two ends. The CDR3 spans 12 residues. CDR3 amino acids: CASSEDTDTQYF. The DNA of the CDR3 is TGTGCCAGCAGTGAGGACACAGATACGCAGTATTTT.

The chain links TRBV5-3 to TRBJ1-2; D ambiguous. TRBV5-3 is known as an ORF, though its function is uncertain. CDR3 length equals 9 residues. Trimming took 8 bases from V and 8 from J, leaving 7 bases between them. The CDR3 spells CASPFGYTF. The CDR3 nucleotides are TGTGCCAGCCCCTTCGGCTACACCTTC.

This chain's CDR3 is CASTIANYEQYF. In nucleotides, the CDR3 is TGTGCCAGCACCATAGCGAACTACGAGCAGTACTTC. The chain joins TRBV2 to TRBJ2-7, with D perhaps TRBD2 (5 bases). The germline gives CDR1 SNHLY, CDR2 FYNNEI. The CDR3 covers 12 residues. The germline V and J ends were trimmed by 7 bases and 3 bases, with 10 bases remaining between them.

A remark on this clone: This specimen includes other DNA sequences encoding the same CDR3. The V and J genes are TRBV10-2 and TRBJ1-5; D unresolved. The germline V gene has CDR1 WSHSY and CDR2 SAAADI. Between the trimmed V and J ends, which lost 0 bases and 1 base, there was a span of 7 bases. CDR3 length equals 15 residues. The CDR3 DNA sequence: TGCGCCAGCAGTGAGTCGGGTGGAAGCAATCAGCCCCAGCATTTT. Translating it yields CASSESGGSNQPQHF.